A selection of T cell receptor beta chains follows, all from one sample in a study of blood T cell repertoires in COVID-19. Sequenced by immunoSEQ multiplex PCR; TCRdb stores in-frame clones only, minus some. The sample has around 290,000 clones, over 75% seen once. Sequencing was carried out using PBMCs or T cells enriched from blood (not recorded which). The receptors come from a woman in her twenties or thirties who had recovered from COVID-19. CDR3s include the opening cysteine and the closing phenylalanine or tryptophan. D genes are given only for firm matches. Expanded clones get a size class; other rows say once, few or many, or leave the size out.

D gene: TRBD1; clone size: NA; V gene: TRBV14; J gene: TRBJ2-1; CDR3 protein: CASSLGQGRTNEQFF; CDR3 DNA: TGTGCCAGCAGCCTTGGACAGGGAAGGACAAATGAGCAGTTCTTC
D gene: TRBD2; clone size: NA; V gene: TRBV5-5; J gene: TRBJ2-7; CDR3 protein: CASSQSGALSYEQYF; CDR3 DNA: TGTGCCAGCAGCCAAAGCGGGGCCCTCTCCTACGAGCAGTACTTC
D gene: NA; clone size: NA; V gene: TRBV28; J gene: TRBJ1-2; CDR3 protein: CASSLGQNYGYTF; CDR3 DNA: TGTGCCAGCAGTCTCGGACAGAACTATGGCTACACCTTC
D gene: NA; clone size: NA; V gene: TRBV19; J gene: TRBJ2-6; CDR3 protein: CASSIELGVGANVLTF; CDR3 DNA: TGTGCCAGTAGTATAGAACTCGGGGTCGGGGCCAACGTCCTGACTTTC
D gene: NA; clone size: NA; V gene: TRBV10-3; J gene: TRBJ1-1; CDR3 protein: CAINTPMTGFTEAFF; CDR3 DNA: TGTGCCATCAACACGCCCATGACAGGTTTCACTGAAGCTTTCTTT
D gene: NA; clone size: NA; V gene: TRBV30; J gene: TRBJ1-1; CDR3 protein: CAWSVGLIEAFF; CDR3 DNA: TGTGCCTGGAGTGTCGGGTTAATTGAAGCTTTCTTT
D gene: TRBD2; clone size: NA; V gene: TRBV6-6; J gene: TRBJ2-1; CDR3 protein: CASSRRGLAGGNEQFF; CDR3 DNA: TGTGCCAGCAGTCGACGAGGACTAGCGGGAGGTAATGAGCAGTTCTTC
D gene: NA; clone size: NA; V gene: TRBV5-5; J gene: TRBJ2-1; CDR3 protein: CASSLQGSYNEQFF; CDR3 DNA: TGTGCCAGCAGCTTGCAGGGTTCCTACAATGAGCAGTTCTTC
D gene: NA; clone size: NA; V gene: TRBV9; J gene: TRBJ1-6; CDR3 protein: CASSVGESSYNSPLHF; CDR3 DNA: TGTGCCAGCAGCGTAGGGGAGAGCTCCTATAATTCACCCCTCCACTTT
D gene: TRBD1; clone size: once; V gene: TRBV28; J gene: TRBJ1-5; CDR3 protein: CASRIQGDEQPQHF; CDR3 DNA: TGTGCCAGCAGGATACAGGGGGATGAACAGCCCCAGCATTTT
D gene: TRBD1; clone size: NA; V gene: TRBV7-9; J gene: TRBJ2-1; CDR3 protein: CASRGTGYNEQFF; CDR3 DNA: TGTGCCAGCAGGGGGACAGGCTACAATGAGCAGTTCTTC
D gene: TRBD2; clone size: NA; V gene: TRBV10-1; J gene: TRBJ2-5; CDR3 protein: CASKKGLAELQETQYF; CDR3 DNA: TGCGCCAGCAAGAAGGGACTAGCGGAACTCCAAGAGACCCAGTACTTC
D gene: NA; clone size: NA; V gene: TRBV11-2; J gene: TRBJ2-2; CDR3 protein: CASSSIRNTGELFF; CDR3 DNA: TGTGCCAGCAGCTCTATAAGAAACACCGGGGAGCTGTTTTTT
D gene: NA; clone size: NA; V gene: TRBV19; J gene: TRBJ2-1; CDR3 protein: CASSIDKHYNEQFF; CDR3 DNA: TGTGCCAGTAGTATAGACAAACACTACAATGAGCAGTTCTTC
D gene: TRBD2; clone size: few; V gene: TRBV7-9; J gene: TRBJ2-7; CDR3 protein: CASSLGLAGGEQYF; CDR3 DNA: TGTGCCAGCAGCCTGGGACTAGCGGGAGGGGAGCAGTACTTC
D gene: NA; clone size: NA; V gene: TRBV2; J gene: TRBJ2-7; CDR3 protein: CASSGQAYEQYF; CDR3 DNA: TGTGCCAGCAGTGGACAGGCCTACGAGCAGTACTTC
D gene: NA; clone size: NA; V gene: TRBV5-6; J gene: TRBJ2-7; CDR3 protein: CASSANTGSSYEQYF; CDR3 DNA: TGTGCCAGCAGCGCAAATACAGGCAGCTCCTACGAGCAGTACTTC
D gene: NA; clone size: NA; V gene: TRBV15; J gene: TRBJ1-3; CDR3 protein: CATSRTVSSGNTIYF; CDR3 DNA: TGTGCCACCAGCAGGACAGTCTCCTCTGGAAACACCATATATTTT
D gene: TRBD1; clone size: NA; V gene: TRBV6-5; J gene: TRBJ2-2; CDR3 protein: CASSYSSNRGAGELFF; CDR3 DNA: TGTGCCAGCAGTTACTCGAGTAACAGGGGTGCCGGGGAGCTGTTTTTT
D gene: TRBD1; clone size: NA; V gene: TRBV9; J gene: TRBJ2-1; CDR3 protein: CASSVQGDEQFF; CDR3 DNA: TGTGCCAGCAGCGTACAGGGGGATGAGCAGTTCTTC
D gene: NA; clone size: NA; V gene: TRBV15; J gene: TRBJ2-2; CDR3 protein: CATSRGGAGYTGELFF; CDR3 DNA: TGTGCCACCAGCAGAGGTGGGGCGGGATACACCGGGGAGCTGTTTTTT
D gene: TRBD1; clone size: few; V gene: TRBV18; J gene: TRBJ2-1; CDR3 protein: CASSSETGGLNEQFF; CDR3 DNA: TGTGCCAGCTCGTCCGAGACAGGGGGTCTGAATGAGCAGTTCTTC
D gene: TRBD1; clone size: NA; V gene: TRBV6-2/TRBV6-3; J gene: TRBJ2-7; CDR3 protein: CASSFGTGVGYEQYF; CDR3 DNA: TGTGCCAGCAGTTTCGGGACAGGGGTAGGCTACGAGCAGTACTTC
D gene: TRBD1; clone size: once; V gene: TRBV19; J gene: TRBJ2-7; CDR3 protein: CASSPGTGSAYEQYF; CDR3 DNA: TGTGCCAGTAGCCCAGGGACAGGGTCTGCCTACGAGCAGTACTTC
D gene: NA; clone size: NA; V gene: TRBV7-9; J gene: TRBJ1-4; CDR3 protein: CASSPGLGAVNEKLFF; CDR3 DNA: TGTGCCAGCAGCCCCGGACTGGGGGCTGTTAATGAAAAACTGTTTTTT
D gene: NA; clone size: few; V gene: TRBV2; J gene: TRBJ1-2; CDR3 protein: CASIITPPSNYGYTF; CDR3 DNA: TGTGCCAGCATCATTACTCCCCCCTCTAACTATGGCTACACCTTC
D gene: TRBD2; clone size: NA; V gene: TRBV19; J gene: TRBJ2-1; CDR3 protein: CASGTLAGVYNEQFF; CDR3 DNA: TGTGCCAGTGGGACCCTAGCGGGAGTCTACAATGAGCAGTTCTTC
D gene: TRBD1; clone size: NA; V gene: TRBV5-1; J gene: TRBJ2-6; CDR3 protein: CASSSQGQGISGANVLTF; CDR3 DNA: TGCGCCAGCAGCTCCCAGGGACAGGGGATCTCTGGGGCCAACGTCCTGACTTTC
D gene: TRBD2; clone size: NA; V gene: TRBV12-3/TRBV12-4; J gene: TRBJ2-7; CDR3 protein: CASRLAGEHEQYF; CDR3 DNA: TGTGCCAGCAGACTAGCGGGAGAACACGAGCAGTACTTC
D gene: TRBD1; clone size: NA; V gene: TRBV10-3; J gene: TRBJ2-7; CDR3 protein: CAIVKGQGYEQYF; CDR3 DNA: TGTGCCATCGTTAAGGGACAGGGCTACGAGCAGTACTTC
D gene: TRBD2; clone size: NA; V gene: TRBV10-1; J gene: TRBJ2-7; CDR3 protein: CASSGKPGTSETYEQYF; CDR3 DNA: TGCGCCAGCAGTGGAAAACCCGGGACTAGCGAGACCTACGAGCAGTACTTC
D gene: NA; clone size: NA; V gene: TRBV7-2; J gene: TRBJ2-3; CDR3 protein: CASSLAGGGADTQYF; CDR3 DNA: TGTGCCAGCAGCTTAGCGGGAGGAGGAGCAGATACGCAGTATTTT
D gene: NA; clone size: NA; V gene: TRBV18; J gene: TRBJ2-5; CDR3 protein: CASSPLQTGQETQYF; CDR3 DNA: TGTGCCAGCTCACCACTACAGACAGGACAAGAGACCCAGTACTTC
D gene: NA; clone size: NA; V gene: TRBV12-3/TRBV12-4; J gene: TRBJ1-2; CDR3 protein: CASSQGGNYGYTF; CDR3 DNA: TGTGCCAGCAGTCAGGGCGGTAACTATGGCTACACCTTC
D gene: TRBD1; clone size: NA; V gene: TRBV15; J gene: TRBJ2-7; CDR3 protein: CATSRDKGQGAAYEQYF; CDR3 DNA: TGTGCCACCAGCAGAGATAAGGGGCAGGGGGCCGCCTACGAGCAGTACTTC
D gene: NA; clone size: NA; V gene: TRBV25-1; J gene: TRBJ1-1; CDR3 protein: CASSDRPDAPFF; CDR3 DNA: TGTGCCAGCAGTGACAGGCCGGATGCCCCCTTCTTT
D gene: NA; clone size: few; V gene: TRBV4-3; J gene: TRBJ1-2; CDR3 protein: CASSPVPGIEIYGYTF; CDR3 DNA: TGCGCCAGCAGCCCAGTACCAGGGATTGAGATATATGGCTACACCTTC
D gene: TRBD1; clone size: NA; V gene: TRBV5-1; J gene: TRBJ2-7; CDR3 protein: CASSLAGTGGYEQYF; CDR3 DNA: TGCGCCAGCAGCTTGGCCGGGACAGGGGGCTACGAGCAGTACTTC